A single sample gave rise to the 27 T cell receptor beta chains below, sequenced in a study of blood T cell repertoires in COVID-19. Assay used: immunoSEQ multiplex PCR; TCRdb lists only in-frame clones, some missing. The sample has under 300,000 clones, roughly nine tenths seen once. Material: peripheral blood. Receptor source: a man aged 18 to 29 with active or convalescent COVID-19.

This chain joins TRBV6-6 and TRBJ1-4; D is possibly TRBD1 (6 bases). This CDR3 region has 14 residues. V lost 5 bases and J 3 bases, leaving 10 bases between the germline ends. Germline V gene lookup returns CDR1 MNHNY and CDR2 SVGAGI (reference sequence). Here the CDR3 reads CASSNGQPNEKLFF. CDR3 sequence (DNA): TGTGCCAGCAGTAACGGACAGCCTAATGAAAAACTGTTTTTT.

This clone appeared a single time. This chain connects TRBV5-1 to TRBJ2-3, with TRBD1 matching 10 bases. The CDR3 is 16 amino acids. Germline V CDR1 and CDR2: SGHRS, YFSETQ. The V gene end was trimmed by 3 bases and the J gene end by 5 bases; junction bases not matched to a gene: 9. In DNA form, the CDR3 reads TGCGCCAGCAGCTGGGCCGGGACAGGGGAGGGAGATACGCAGTATTTT. Residues: CASSWAGTGEGDTQYF.

The V call is TRBV2, the J call TRBJ1-1, with D hard to call. CDR1 is SNHLY, CDR2 FYNNEI, per germline. V was shortened by 9 bases and J by 1 base, with 12 bases between the two germline ends. The CDR3 length is 13 residues. CDR3 coding DNA: TGTGCCAGGAGTTTCCGGGGGAACACTGAAGCTTTCTTT. It is translated as CARSFRGNTEAFF.

This clone was recorded a few times. The CDR3 DNA reads as TGTGCCAGTAGTCCCTGGACTAGCGGGAGCCGTGATGAGCAGTTCTTC. It encodes CASSPWTSGSRDEQFF. V is TRBV19 and J is TRBJ2-1; 13 bases are shared with TRBD2. Germline V CDR1 and CDR2: LNHDA, SQIVND (reference sequence). Unmatched junction bases numbered 9, after V lost 5 bases and J lost 8 bases. The CDR3 is 16 amino acids.

The V gene is TRBV28, the J gene TRBJ2-3; D remains unclear. Germline assignment: CDR1 MDHEN and CDR2 SYDVKM. This CDR3 has 15 amino acids. Trimming pared 3 bases from V and 3 bases from J, leaving 13 bases between. The CDR3 nucleotides read TGTGCCAGCAGTTTTAGCAGCCTAGTGACAGATACGCAGTATTTT. Its translation is CASSFSSLVTDTQYF.

The chain recombines TRBV5-6 with TRBJ2-2; D is possibly TRBD1 (6 bases). The germline CDR1 and CDR2 sequences are SGHDT and YYEEEE. The CDR3 sequence is 15 residues long. V was clipped by 3 bases and J by 2 bases, with 11 bases between them. The chain's CDR3 is CASSSEGGNTGELFF. For the CDR3, the DNA is TGTGCCAGCAGCTCGGAAGGGGGAAACACCGGGGAGCTGTTTTTT.

The chain combines TRBV19 with TRBJ2-2; 9 nucleotides match TRBD2. V lost 7 bases, J lost 7 bases, and 13 bases stayed unmatched. The germline V gene has CDR1 LNHDA and CDR2 SQIVND (reference sequence). CDR3 size: 16 residues. Here the CDR3 DNA reads TGTGCCAGTAAAGGGGCTAGCGGGGTTTTAATCGGGGAGCTGTTTTTT. As protein: CASKGASGVLIGELFF.

This clone showed up just once. The chain combines TRBV19 with TRBJ1-4, with D maybe TRBD1 (6 bases). The CDR3 has 14 residues. Germline V gene lookup returns CDR1 LNHDA and CDR2 SQIVND (reference sequence). V lost 10 bases, J lost 6 bases, and 18 bases lay in between. The CDR3 DNA follows: TGTGCCACAAGTACAAGGGGGAGTGATGAAAAACTGTTTTTT. Translating it yields CATSTRGSDEKLFF.

V gene TRBV27 combines with J gene TRBJ2-1, with 12 nucleotides matching TRBD2. Germline CDR1 and CDR2: MNHEY and SMNVEV (reference sequence). V dropped 4 bases and J dropped 9; count of bases not matched to a gene: 7. The CDR3 is 15 amino acids. DNA for the CDR3: TGTGCCAGCAGTTACCGACTAGCGGGAGTCACTGAGCAGTTCTTC. The encoded protein is CASSYRLAGVTEQFF.

This clone was seen a few times. The chain employs TRBV7-9 and TRBJ2-3, with TRBD2 identical over 7 bases. Germline CDR1 is SEHNR and CDR2 is FQNEAQ (reference sequence). CDR3 length: 14 amino acids. After removal of 9 bases from V and 4 bases from J, the junction contained 10 bases not matched to a gene. The CDR3 nucleotides read TGTGCCAGTAGGGTGGGAGGGCAGTCAGATACGCAGTATTTT. Protein: CASRVGGQSDTQYF.

The rearrangement joins TRBV5-8 to TRBJ2-7; 9 bases align to TRBD1. The CDR3 contains 16 residues. CDR1 and CDR2 from the germline V gene are SGHTS and YDEGEE. Germline trimming cut 0 bases from V and 2 bases from J; bases unmatched to any gene: 6. CDR3 loop: CASSLARDRVAYEQYF. The CDR3 coding sequence is TGTGCCAGCAGCTTGGCCCGGGACAGGGTAGCCTACGAGCAGTACTTC.

V and J are TRBV7-9 and TRBJ2-7; D is perhaps TRBD2 (6 bases). Trimming removed 1 base at V and 0 bases at J, with 13 bases between. The CDR3 loop spans 16 amino acids. From germline, CDR1 is SEHNR and CDR2 FQNEAQ (reference sequence). The CDR3 bases are TGTGCCAGCAGCTTAGTTGGTACGACTAGCTCCTACGAGCAGTACTTC. Encoded protein: CASSLVGTTSSYEQYF.

V usage is TRBV27 and J usage is TRBJ1-3; D not certain. The germline gives CDR1 MNHEY, CDR2 SMNVEV (reference sequence). V lost 5 bases and J 3 bases, leaving 8 bases between the germline ends. The length of the CDR3 is 13 residues. The CDR3 sequence: CASSGGFGNTIYF. The CDR3 region has the DNA TGTGCCAGCAGTGGCGGGTTTGGAAACACCATATATTTT.

The chain has TRBV24-1 and TRBJ2-3, with D possibly matching TRBD1 (6 bases). Germline CDR1 KGHDR, CDR2 SFDVKD. This CDR3 is built from 15 residues. Trimming took off 4 bases at V and 0 bases at J, with 10 bases between the two ends. This CDR3 reads CATSDPGHSTDTQYF. The DNA of the CDR3 is TGTGCCACCAGTGACCCGGGACACAGCACAGATACGCAGTATTTT.

V and J are TRBV5-6 and TRBJ2-7, with 7 bases fitting TRBD1. Germline CDR1 and CDR2: SGHDT and YYEEEE. Trimming at V came to 2 bases and at J to 4 bases, leaving 6 bases not matched to a gene. This CDR3 is built from 14 residues. The CDR3 is CASSLAGTEYEQYF. Here the CDR3 DNA reads TGTGCCAGCAGCTTAGCCGGGACAGAGTACGAGCAGTACTTC.

This rearrangement joins TRBV5-5 to TRBJ1-1; no clear D gene. Germline-derived CDR1 and CDR2 are SGHKS and YYEKEE (reference sequence). CDR3 length equals 13 residues. V shed 2 bases and J shed 4 bases, with 9 bases lying between them. This CDR3 is CASSFSRGTEAFF. The CDR3 nucleotides are TGTGCCAGCAGCTTCAGCCGGGGCACTGAAGCTTTCTTT.

V and J are TRBV23-1 and TRBJ2-2; D may be TRBD1 (8 bases). TRBV23-1 is assigned to the ORF class and has an uncertain function. Deletions cut 4 bases from V and 0 bases from J, with 18 bases between. The CDR3 contains 18 residues. The CDR3 reads CASSLPGGGQANTGELFF. The CDR3 nucleotides read TGCGCCAGCAGTCTCCCCGGCGGGGGACAGGCGAACACCGGGGAGCTGTTTTTT.

The gene calls are TRBV9 and TRBJ1-1; weak D call: TRBD1 (6 bases). Per the germline V gene, CDR1 is SGDLS and CDR2 is YYNGEE. Trimming removed 0 bases at V and 1 base at J, with 10 bases between. The length of the CDR3 is 15 residues. CDR3 in DNA: TGTGCCAGCAGCGTAGGGCAGGGGCCGAACACTGAAGCTTTCTTT. It is translated as CASSVGQGPNTEAFF.

The chain employs TRBV6-2 or TRBV6-3 and TRBJ2-4; 8 nucleotides line up with TRBD2. Germline CDR1 MNHEY, CDR2 SVGEGT. This CDR3 region has 16 residues. With 0 bases clipped from V and 1 base from J, the junction kept 2 bases outside the gene matches. The CDR3 sequence: CASSYSGGRAKNIQYF. As DNA, the CDR3 is TGTGCCAGCAGTTACTCCGGCGGGAGGGCCAAAAACATTCAGTACTTC.

This chain links TRBV7-3 with TRBJ2-7; D possibly corresponds to TRBD1 (5 bases). This CDR3 contains 15 residues. Per germline, CDR1 SGHTA and CDR2 FQGTGA. The V and J ends lost 4 bases and 3 bases respectively, with 16 bases between them. The CDR3 DNA reads TGTGCCAGCAGCTCAGGGAAGGGATCTGACTACGAGCAGTACTTC. Its translation is CASSSGKGSDYEQYF.

J is TRBJ2-1 and V is TRBV12-3 or TRBV12-4; the match to TRBD1 covers 9 bases. Trimming at V came to 6 bases and at J to 9 bases, leaving 6 bases not matched to a gene. There are 13 residues in the CDR3. CDR3 in amino acids: CASRRDRGAEQFF. DNA of the CDR3: TGTGCCAGCAGGCGTGACAGGGGGGCTGAGCAGTTCTTC.

The chain recombines TRBV14 with TRBJ2-3; D is ambiguous. The CDR3 runs to 13 residues. Germline-derived CDR1 and CDR2 are SGHDN and FVKESK. The V end was cut by 1 base, the J end by 3 bases, with 5 bases between. CDR3 DNA: TGTGCCAGCAGCCAAGCGGGTACAGATACGCAGTATTTT. This sequence encodes CASSQAGTDTQYF.

The chain joins TRBV6-5 to TRBJ2-1; 8 bases align to TRBD2. The CDR3 contains 16 residues. CDR1 is MNHEY and CDR2 is SVGAGI in the germline V gene. V was clipped by 2 bases and J by 2 bases; unmatched bases: 5. CDR3: CASSYRGLVPYNEQFF. The CDR3 DNA sequence: TGTGCCAGCAGTTACAGGGGACTAGTTCCCTACAATGAGCAGTTCTTC.

The CDR3 here is CSVAKRGGSSTDTQYF. CDR3 in DNA: TGCAGCGTTGCTAAGCGGGGGGGTTCTAGCACAGATACGCAGTATTTT. The chain is built from TRBV29-1 and TRBJ2-3; 10 bases fit TRBD2. Per germline, CDR1 SQVTM and CDR2 ANQGSEA. Losses at the gene ends were 4 bases for V and 0 bases for J; bases not matched to a gene: 7. CDR3 length: 16 amino acids.

The gene calls are TRBV5-1 and TRBJ2-6; TRBD1 aligns across 11 bases. The CDR3 covers 17 residues. Germline CDR1 is SGHRS and CDR2 is YFSETQ. Trimming cost V 2 bases and J 2 bases; bases outside gene matches: 3. CDR3 DNA: TGCGCCAGCAGCTTCGGGACAGGGGGTCCTGGGGCCAACGTCCTGACTTTC. Its translation is CASSFGTGGPGANVLTF.

The rearrangement links TRBV7-3 to TRBJ2-7, with TRBD2 identical over 16 bases. Losses at the gene ends were 3 bases for V and 5 bases for J; bases not matched to a gene: 10. In germline, CDR1 is SGHTA, CDR2 FQGTGA. The CDR3 contains 18 residues. This CDR3 is CASSFQGTSGGGRDEQYF. The CDR3 DNA reads as TGTGCCAGCAGCTTTCAAGGGACTAGCGGGGGGGGCCGCGACGAGCAGTACTTC.

The chain is built from TRBV5-1 and TRBJ2-7; tentatively, D is TRBD2 (6 bases). Germline values: CDR1 SGHRS, CDR2 YFSETQ. The CDR3 has 12 amino acids. Trimming shortened V by 2 bases and J by 9 bases, and 12 bases separated the two germline ends. The CDR3 nucleotides read TGCGCCAGCAGCTTAGACCGGAGGGGGCAGTACTTC. Its protein product is CASSLDRRGQYF. Drawing the rest from reference TRBV5-1 and TRBJ2-7, the complete variable domain is KAGVTQTPRYLIKTRGQQVTLSCSPISGHRSVSWYQQTPGQGLQFLFEYFSETQRNKGNFPGRFSGRQFSNSRSEMNVSTLELGDSALYLCASSLDRRGQYFGPGTRLTVT.